These 28 T cell receptor beta chains were all obtained from the same sample, sequenced in a study of T cell responses to AZD1222 COVID-19 vaccine (dated by TCRdb to about 2021). The time point label for this specimen denotes: baseline before first vaccination. The library was built by means of the immunoSEQ multiplex PCR assay. TCRdb holds this immuneACCESS table with in-frame rearrangements only. Some clones are missing; in checked studies, unresolved V genes explain under half, and the rest has no known cause. For this sample the table gives 100,000 to 150,000 clones, of which about 90% were detected only once. Around 4.5% of the sample goes to the ten largest clones. Sequenced here: peripheral blood, sampled on day 0 of AZD1222 vaccination. The receptors come from an adult in good health.

This clone was counted only a few times. CDR3 DNA: TGTGCCACGCCCGCTAGCCACGGGTCAGATACGCAGTATTTT. Residues: CATPASHGSDTQYF. The chain is built from TRBV30 and TRBJ2-3; D may be TRBD2 (5 bases). V lost 8 bases and J lost 4, with 19 bases in between. The CDR3 totals 14 residues. The germline V gene encodes CDR1 GTSNPN and CDR2 SVGIG (reference sequence).

The sample holds one count of this clone. The rearrangement uses TRBV7-2 and TRBJ2-7, with D perhaps matching TRBD1 or TRBD2 (5 bases each). Germline V gene data show CDR1 as SGHTA and CDR2 as FQGNSA. V was clipped by 1 base and J by 6 bases, with 16 bases between them. This CDR3 region has 15 residues. The CDR3, as DNA: TGTGCCAGCAGCTTAGTACATGTTGGGGGTGGCGAGCAGTACTTC. Amino acid sequence: CASSLVHVGGGEQYF.

The genes are TRBV7-9 and TRBJ1-5; D uncertain. The CDR3 is 14 amino acids. Germline loops: CDR1 SEHNR, CDR2 FQNEAQ (reference sequence). The V and J ends lost 1 base and 9 bases respectively, with 13 bases between them. CDR3: CASSLGTGTRPQHF. The CDR3 nucleotides are TGTGCCAGCAGCTTAGGGACGGGTACGAGGCCCCAGCATTTT.

The V call is TRBV4-1, the J call TRBJ1-5; D remains unclear. This CDR3 region has 13 residues. Germline V gives CDR1 MGHRA, CDR2 YSYEKL. V was cut by 2 bases and J by 5 bases, with 7 bases left in between. CDR3 nucleotides: TGCGCCAGCAGCCAACCCGGGGATCAGCCCCAGCATTTT. Translated, it gives CASSQPGDQPQHF.

This CDR3 reads CASSPPGSDGYTF. CDR3 in DNA: TGTGCCAGCAGCCCGCCAGGGAGCGACGGCTACACCTTC. The V call is TRBV7-9, the J call TRBJ1-2; TRBD1 is a possible D gene (5 bases). The CDR3 contains 13 residues. Germline CDR1 SEHNR, CDR2 FQNEAQ (reference sequence). The V end was cut by 5 bases, the J end by 8 bases, with 15 bases between.

V usage is TRBV2 and J usage is TRBJ2-4, with D unclear. Germline assignment: CDR1 SNHLY and CDR2 FYNNEI. V gave up 6 bases and J gave up 7 bases, with 4 bases separating them. The CDR3 has 10 amino acids. The CDR3 protein is CASSLNIQYF. The CDR3 bases are TGTGCCAGCAGCCTTAACATTCAGTACTTC.

The rearrangement links TRBV3-1 (or the pseudogene TRBV3-2) to TRBJ1-6; D remains ambiguous. V was cut by 0 bases and J by 7 bases, with 13 bases left in between. Germline assignment: CDR1 LGHDT and CDR2 YNNKEL (reference sequence). The CDR3 contains 16 residues. The CDR3 reads CASSQEGGRKNSPLHF. CDR3 in DNA: TGTGCCAGCAGCCAAGAAGGAGGGAGGAAGAATTCACCCCTCCACTTT.

The chain is built from TRBV25-1 and TRBJ2-1; D is ambiguous. V was trimmed by 3 bases and J by 10 bases, leaving 7 bases between them. Germline assignment: CDR1 MGHDK and CDR2 SYGVNS. The CDR3 is made up of 11 amino acids. In DNA, the CDR3 is TGTGCCAGCAGTGATATACAGGAGCAGTTCTTC. Translating it yields CASSDIQEQFF. Looking up the rest from reference TRBV25-1 and TRBJ2-1 gives the full variable domain: EADIYQTPRYLVIGTGKKITLECSQTMGHDKMYWYQQDPGMELHLIHYSYGVNSTEKGDLSSESTVSRIRTEHFPLTLESARPSHTSQYLCASSDIQEQFFGPGTRLTVL.

V is TRBV28 and J is TRBJ1-5; perhaps TRBD1 as D (6 bases). The CDR3 is 15 amino acids. Germline-derived CDR1 and CDR2 are MDHEN and SYDVKM. Between the trimmed V and J ends, which lost 5 bases and 7 bases, there was a span of 18 bases. CDR3 nucleotide sequence: TGTGCCAGCAGTCCCCTGGGGGGCGCCTCGCAGCCCCAGCATTTT. It is translated as CASSPLGGASQPQHF. The entire variable domain, with the rest obtained from reference TRBV28 and TRBJ1-5, is as follows: DVKVTQSSRYLVKRTGEKVFLECVQDMDHENMFWYRQDPGLGLRLIYFSYDVKMKEKGDIPEGYSVSREKKERFSLILESASTNQTSMYLCASSPLGGASQPQHFGDGTRLSIL.

The genes are TRBV10-2 and TRBJ1-1, with D possibly being TRBD1 (5 bases). Trimming removed 0 bases from V and 1 base from J, with 9 bases in between. This CDR3 contains 15 residues. Germline CDR1 is WSHSY and CDR2 is SAAADI. CDR3 region: CASSESTGPNTEAFF. DNA of the CDR3: TGCGCCAGCAGTGAGTCTACGGGGCCGAACACTGAAGCTTTCTTT.

V is TRBV4-2 and J is TRBJ2-5; 8 bases fit TRBD2. V shed 0 bases and J 1 base; nucleotides not matched to a gene: 4. CDR1 is LGHNA and CDR2 is YNFKEQ in the germline V gene. The CDR3 length is 16 residues. The CDR3 DNA is TGTGCCAGCAGCCAAGATTACAGCGGGGGCCAAGAGACCCAGTACTTC. Translation: CASSQDYSGGQETQYF.

This clone was observed once. This chain joins TRBV28 and TRBJ2-3, with 9 bases that match TRBD2. Germline CDR1 is MDHEN and CDR2 is SYDVKM. V shed 2 bases, J shed 5 bases, and the junction held 11 bases outside the gene matches. The CDR3 spans 17 residues. The DNA of the CDR3 is TGTGCCAGCAGTTTAAAGGCTGGACTAGCGTTCGGAGATACGCAGTATTTT. Translation: CASSLKAGLAFGDTQYF. Full variable domain (rest looked up from reference TRBV28 and TRBJ2-3): DVKVTQSSRYLVKRTGEKVFLECVQDMDHENMFWYRQDPGLGLRLIYFSYDVKMKEKGDIPEGYSVSREKKERFSLILESASTNQTSMYLCASSLKAGLAFGDTQYFGPGTRLTVL.

This clone was observed a single time. The genes are TRBV6-5 and TRBJ2-2; 7 bases align to TRBD2. The CDR3 has 15 residues. Germline CDR1 reads MNHEY; CDR2 reads SVGAGI. J lost 4 bases, V lost 2 bases, and 4 bases had no gene match. CDR3: CASSYGGSSTGELFF. For the CDR3, the DNA is TGTGCCAGCAGTTACGGCGGGAGCTCCACCGGGGAGCTGTTTTTT.

The rearrangement joins TRBV2 to TRBJ2-1; D is unclear. The germline V and J ends were trimmed by 1 base and 5 bases, with 6 bases remaining between them. Germline V gene sequence: CDR1 SNHLY, CDR2 FYNNEI. The CDR3 loop spans 13 amino acids. CDR3 sequence (DNA): TGTGCCAGCAGTGAAGACCGCCACAATGAGCAGTTCTTC. It encodes CASSEDRHNEQFF.

The chain combines TRBV30 with TRBJ1-1; weak D call: TRBD1 (6 bases). V lost 1 base to trimming and J lost 1 base, with 7 bases between them. CDR3 length equals 13 residues. Germline V gene lookup returns CDR1 GTSNPN and CDR2 SVGIG (reference sequence). The CDR3 sequence: CAWSATGNTEAFF. CDR3 DNA: TGTGCCTGGAGTGCGACAGGGAACACTGAAGCTTTCTTT.

This chain connects TRBV19 to TRBJ2-6, with D perhaps TRBD2 (5 bases). Germline assignment: CDR1 LNHDA and CDR2 SQIVND (reference sequence). Trimming pared 2 bases from V and 1 base from J, leaving 9 bases between. The CDR3 has 16 residues. CDR3 region: CASSIIRGSGANVLTF. The DNA for the CDR3 is TGTGCCAGTAGTATAATTCGGGGATCTGGGGCCAACGTCCTGACTTTC.

The rearrangement links TRBV24-1 to TRBJ2-5; D remains ambiguous. Germline V gives CDR1 KGHDR, CDR2 SFDVKD. CDR3 size: 12 residues. The germline V and J ends were trimmed by 3 bases and 5 bases, with 6 bases remaining between them. The CDR3 loop is CATSDQLETQYF. CDR3 in DNA: TGTGCCACCAGTGATCAATTGGAGACCCAGTACTTC.

The chain carries TRBV4-1 and TRBJ1-3; D is unresolved. Germline assignment: CDR1 MGHRA and CDR2 YSYEKL. This CDR3 contains 15 residues. The V end lost 3 bases, the J end lost 0 bases, and 9 bases lay between the germline ends. CDR3 sequence reads: CASSQRAFSGNTIYF. The CDR3 DNA reads TGCGCCAGCAGCCAGAGGGCCTTCTCTGGAAACACCATATATTTT.

CDR3 nucleotide sequence: TGTGCCAGCAGTTACTCCCGGACAGGGGGCAACTATGGCTACACCTTC. Protein: CASSYSRTGGNYGYTF. The V call is TRBV6-5, the J call TRBJ1-2; 11 nucleotides agree with TRBD1. CDR1 is MNHEY and CDR2 is SVGAGI in the germline V gene. The CDR3 runs 16 residues. Trimming cost V 0 bases and J 2 bases; bases outside gene matches: 2.

This chain uses TRBV25-1 with TRBJ2-7; TRBD1 matches 7 bases. Germline V gives CDR1 MGHDK, CDR2 SYGVNS. There are 15 residues in the CDR3. V lost 2 bases and J lost 2; bases outside the gene matches: 6. The CDR3 here is CASSENRGSTYEQYF. The CDR3 DNA is TGTGCCAGCAGTGAAAACAGGGGAAGCACCTACGAGCAGTACTTC.

This rearrangement joins TRBV28 to TRBJ1-6; unclear D gene. The germline V and J ends were trimmed by 5 bases and 3 bases, with 11 bases remaining between them. This CDR3 is built from 15 residues. Germline V lookup: CDR1 MDHEN, CDR2 SYDVKM. The CDR3 DNA reads TGTGCCAGCAGTCCCCGACAACGCTATAATTCACCCCTCCACTTT. Translation gives CASSPRQRYNSPLHF.

This chain uses TRBV5-4 with TRBJ2-2; the match to TRBD2 covers 12 bases. CDR1 is SGHNT and CDR2 is YYREEE in the germline V gene (reference sequence). Trimming took 1 base from V and 7 from J; bases not matched to a gene: 11. CDR3 length equals 18 residues. The CDR3: CASSLPLAGGPVGGELFF. The CDR3, as DNA: TGTGCCAGCAGCTTGCCCCTAGCGGGGGGGCCAGTTGGCGGGGAGCTGTTTTTT. The full variable domain, rest sourced from reference TRBV5-4 and TRBJ2-2, is ETGVTQSPTHLIKTRGQQVTLRCSSQSGHNTVSWYQQALGQGPQFIFQYYREEENGRGNFPPRFSGLQFPNYSSELNVNALELDDSALYLCASSLPLAGGPVGGELFFGEGSRLTVL.

The rearrangement links TRBV28 to TRBJ2-7, with D maybe TRBD1 (6 bases). With 5 bases removed from V and 0 bases from J, the gap between germline ends came to 17 bases. The CDR3 spans 16 residues. Germline CDR1 is MDHEN and CDR2 is SYDVKM. CDR3 in DNA: TGTGCCAGCAGTCCAGGGGCAGGTTTAGTCTCCTACGAGCAGTACTTC. This sequence encodes CASSPGAGLVSYEQYF.

The chain uses TRBV9 and TRBJ1-6; D remains ambiguous. V lost 1 base, J lost 7 bases, and 9 bases lay in between. Per germline, CDR1 SGDLS and CDR2 YYNGEE. The CDR3 runs to 14 residues. CDR3: CASSVLWSNSPLHF. CDR3 bases: TGTGCCAGCAGCGTACTATGGTCCAATTCACCCCTCCACTTT. The variable domain in full, with the rest retrieved from reference TRBV9 and TRBJ1-6, is DSGVTQTPKHLITATGQRVTLRCSPRSGDLSVYWYQQSLDQGLQFLIQYYNGEERAKGNILERFSAQQFPDLHSELNLSSLELGDSALYFCASSVLWSNSPLHFGNGTRLTVT.

The V call is TRBV2, the J call TRBJ1-5; a possible D gene is TRBD1 (5 bases). The CDR3 sequence is 15 residues long. Germline loops: CDR1 SNHLY, CDR2 FYNNEI. V lost 3 bases and J 4 bases, leaving 13 bases between the germline ends. CDR3 in amino acids: CASSESFGGNQPQHF. Written as DNA, the CDR3 is TGTGCCAGCAGTGAGTCGTTTGGGGGTAATCAGCCCCAGCATTTT.

This clone was observed a few times. The J gene is TRBJ1-5, the V gene TRBV6-5; D remains ambiguous. V lost 7 bases and J 0 bases, leaving 13 bases between the germline ends. CDR1 is MNHEY and CDR2 is SVGAGI in the germline V gene. The CDR3 consists of 15 residues. Here the CDR3 DNA reads TGTGCCAGCACCCCTTCGGGTGATAGCAATCAGCCCCAGCATTTT. It encodes CASTPSGDSNQPQHF.

V and J are TRBV6-2 or TRBV6-3 and TRBJ2-3; tentatively, D is TRBD1 (5 bases). Germline V lookup: CDR1 MNHEY, CDR2 SVGEGT. The CDR3 is 16 residues long. Trimming took off 5 bases at V and 0 bases at J, with 15 bases between the two ends. Here the CDR3 reads CASSRLSGSSTDTQYF. CDR3 sequence (DNA): TGTGCCAGCAGTAGGTTATCAGGGTCCAGCACAGATACGCAGTATTTT.

V and J are TRBV19 and TRBJ1-1; possible D gene TRBD1, 6 bases. Deletions cut 4 bases from V and 4 bases from J, with 13 bases between. This CDR3 is built from 14 residues. Germline assignment: CDR1 LNHDA and CDR2 SQIVND (reference sequence). The CDR3 coding sequence is TGTGCCAGTAGTACACAGGGACCCGGCACTGAAGCTTTCTTT. This gives the protein CASSTQGPGTEAFF.